This T cell receptor (beta chain) was retrieved from a study of blood T cell repertoires in COVID-19. V lost 4 bases to trimming and J lost 10 bases; unmatched junction nucleotides: 6. There are 14 residues in the CDR3. Germline-derived CDR1 and CDR2 are SGHRS and YFSETQ. As for this clone: The sample carries other DNA sequences with the same CDR3.

Assay used: immunoSEQ multiplex PCR; TCRdb lists only in-frame clones, some missing. The sample shows around 63,000 clones, about 86% of them seen only once. The source is a woman aged 80 or older with active COVID-19. This chain links TRBV5-1 with TRBJ1-6, with 9 bases lining up with TRBD1. The specimen sequenced was peripheral blood. For the CDR3, the DNA is TGCGCCAGCAGCCTTCGGACAGGGGAATCACCCCTCCACTTT. It yields the protein CASSLRTGESPLHF.